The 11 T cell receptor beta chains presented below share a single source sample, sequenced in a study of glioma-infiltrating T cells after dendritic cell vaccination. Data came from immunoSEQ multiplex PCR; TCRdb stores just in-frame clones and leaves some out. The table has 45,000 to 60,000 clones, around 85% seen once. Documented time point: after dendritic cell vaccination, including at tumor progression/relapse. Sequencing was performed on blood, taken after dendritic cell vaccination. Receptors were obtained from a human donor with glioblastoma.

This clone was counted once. In DNA form, the CDR3 reads TGTGCCAGCAGCCAAGCGGGCGATCTGCAGGGAGCTTTCTTT. Its translation is CASSQAGDLQGAFF. The chain links TRBV4-2 to TRBJ1-1, with a possible D match to TRBD1 (5 bases). CDR1 LGHNA and CDR2 YNFKEQ come from the germline V gene. The CDR3 loop spans 14 amino acids. V lost 1 base to trimming and J lost 10 bases, with 16 bases between them.

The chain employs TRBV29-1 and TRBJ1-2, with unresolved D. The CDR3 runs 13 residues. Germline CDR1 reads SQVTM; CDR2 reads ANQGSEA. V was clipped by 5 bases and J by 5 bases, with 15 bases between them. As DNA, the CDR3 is TGCAGCGTTAAGCACCTGCCGAGGTATGGCTACACCTTC. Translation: CSVKHLPRYGYTF.

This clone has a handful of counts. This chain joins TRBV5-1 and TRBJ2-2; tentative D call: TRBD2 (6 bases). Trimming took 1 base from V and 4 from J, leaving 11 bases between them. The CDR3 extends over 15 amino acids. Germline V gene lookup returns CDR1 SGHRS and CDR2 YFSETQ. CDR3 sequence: CASSLQGLSTGELFF. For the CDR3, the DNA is TGCGCCAGCAGCTTGCAGGGACTGTCCACCGGGGAGCTGTTTTTT.

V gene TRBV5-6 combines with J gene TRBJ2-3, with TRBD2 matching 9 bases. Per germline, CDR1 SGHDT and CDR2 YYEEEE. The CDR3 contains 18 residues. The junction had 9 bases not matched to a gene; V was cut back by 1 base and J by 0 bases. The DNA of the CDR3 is TGTGCCAGCAGCTTGTTTCAGGCTAGCGGGGCAAGCACAGATACGCAGTATTTT. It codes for CASSLFQASGASTDTQYF.

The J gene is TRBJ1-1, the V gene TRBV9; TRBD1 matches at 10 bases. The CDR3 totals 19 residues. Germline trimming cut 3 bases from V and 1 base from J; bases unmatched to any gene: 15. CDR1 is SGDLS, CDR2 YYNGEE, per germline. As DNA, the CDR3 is TGTGCCAGCAGCGAGTTCACCGGGACAGGGGTGTTATCGAACACTGAAGCTTTCTTT. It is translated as CASSEFTGTGVLSNTEAFF.

CDR3 nucleotides: TGTGCCAGCAGCCACGACCCGGGGACAGAGAATTCACCCCTCCACTTT. It encodes CASSHDPGTENSPLHF. The chain is built from TRBV5-4 and TRBJ1-6, with TRBD1 matching over 7 bases. The CDR3 has 16 amino acids. The germline gives CDR1 SGHNT, CDR2 YYREEE (reference sequence). Germline trimming cut 4 bases from V and 7 bases from J; bases unmatched to any gene: 11.

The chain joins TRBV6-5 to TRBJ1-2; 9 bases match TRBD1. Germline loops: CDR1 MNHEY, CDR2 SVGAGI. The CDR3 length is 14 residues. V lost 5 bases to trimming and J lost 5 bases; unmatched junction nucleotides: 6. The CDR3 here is CASSRPGTGYGYTF. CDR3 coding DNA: TGTGCCAGCAGTCGTCCCGGGACAGGGTATGGCTACACCTTC.

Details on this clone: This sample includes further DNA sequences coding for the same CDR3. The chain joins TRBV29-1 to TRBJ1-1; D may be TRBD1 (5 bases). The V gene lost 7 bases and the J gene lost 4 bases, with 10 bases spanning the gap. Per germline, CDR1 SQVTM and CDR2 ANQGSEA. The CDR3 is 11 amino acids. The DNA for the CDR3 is TGCAGCGCGGGGGAGCGCACTGAAGCTTTCTTT. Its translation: CSAGERTEAFF.

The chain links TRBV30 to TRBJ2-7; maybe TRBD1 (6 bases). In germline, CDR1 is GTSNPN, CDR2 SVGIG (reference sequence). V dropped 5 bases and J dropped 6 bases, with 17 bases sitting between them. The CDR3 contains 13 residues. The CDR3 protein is CAWQRGSPGEQYF. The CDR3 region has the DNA TGTGCCTGGCAGAGGGGGTCGCCGGGCGAGCAGTACTTC.

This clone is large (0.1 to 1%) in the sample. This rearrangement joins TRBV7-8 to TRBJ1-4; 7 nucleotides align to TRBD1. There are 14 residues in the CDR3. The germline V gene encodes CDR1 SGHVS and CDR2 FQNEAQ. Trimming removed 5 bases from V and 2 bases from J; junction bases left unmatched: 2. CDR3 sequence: CASSGDSTNEKLFF. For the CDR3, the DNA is TGTGCCAGCAGCGGGGACAGCACTAATGAAAAACTGTTTTTT.

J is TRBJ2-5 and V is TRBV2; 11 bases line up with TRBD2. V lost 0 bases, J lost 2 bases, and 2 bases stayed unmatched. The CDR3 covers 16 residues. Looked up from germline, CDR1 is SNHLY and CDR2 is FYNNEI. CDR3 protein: CASSEALAGGQETQYF. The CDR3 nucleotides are TGTGCCAGCAGTGAAGCCCTAGCGGGGGGTCAAGAGACCCAGTACTTC.